The 18 T cell receptor beta chains given below trace back to one sample, sequenced in a study of cytomegalovirus exposure and HLA in healthy donors. Use of 60 Vbeta and 13 Jbeta primers characterized the PCR. Method: immunoSEQ multiplex PCR; TCRdb's copy keeps in-frame clones and lacks some. The sample has fewer than 100,000 clones, around three quarters seen once; the top ten hold approximately 1%. Source material: PBMCs. The receptors originated from a male donor in good health and CMV-seronegative.

The chain has TRBV13 and TRBJ1-1; 7 nucleotides match TRBD1. CDR3 length: 15 amino acids. Trimming removed 4 bases from V and 0 bases from J; junction bases left unmatched: 5. Germline CDR1 reads PRHDT; CDR2 reads FYEKMQ (reference sequence). This CDR3 reads CASSSSGTVNTEAFF. The DNA of the CDR3 is TGTGCCAGCAGCTCCTCCGGGACAGTGAACACTGAAGCTTTCTTT.

The chain employs TRBV4-2 and TRBJ2-3; no reliable D call. Germline CDR1 and CDR2: LGHNA and YNFKEQ. V was shortened by 2 bases and J by 6 bases, with 9 bases between the two germline ends. This CDR3 has 13 amino acids. Written as DNA, the CDR3 is TGTGCCAGCAGCCAACATGTCGGGGATACGCAGTATTTT. Residues: CASSQHVGDTQYF.

The V gene is TRBV7-8, the J gene TRBJ1-2; 10 nucleotides align to TRBD1. The CDR3 runs 15 residues. CDR1 is SGHVS and CDR2 is FQNEAQ in the germline V gene. Trimming took 1 base from V and 8 from J; bases not matched to a gene: 7. Here the CDR3 DNA reads TGTGCCAGCAGCTTAGGTGGAGACAGGGGGCAGGGCTACACCTTC. Translating it yields CASSLGGDRGQGYTF.

This clone was counted between two and nine times. Its ends do not fully match the called genes, so a read error is possible. This rearrangement joins TRBV7-7 to TRBJ2-1, with 13 positions matching TRBD2. CDR3 length: 18 amino acids. Germline V gives CDR1 SSHAT, CDR2 FNYEAQ (reference sequence). The chain's CDR3 is CASSLGGPTSGRSGEQFF. CDR3 DNA sequence: TGTGCTAGCAGCTTAGGGGGCCCGACTAGCGGGAGGTCGGGGGAGCAGTTCTTC.

The chain links TRBV28 to TRBJ2-5; D remains ambiguous. Deletions cut 5 bases from V and 0 bases from J, with 7 bases between. The CDR3 runs 13 residues. Germline CDR1 is MDHEN and CDR2 is SYDVKM. The CDR3 DNA reads as TGTGCCAGCAGTAAGCCTGACCAAGAGACCCAGTACTTC. Protein: CASSKPDQETQYF. Full variable domain (missing parts from reference TRBV28 and TRBJ2-5): DVKVTQSSRYLVKRTGEKVFLECVQDMDHENMFWYRQDPGLGLRLIYFSYDVKMKEKGDIPEGYSVSREKKERFSLILESASTNQTSMYLCASSKPDQETQYFGPGTRLLVL.

This chain joins TRBV7-6 and TRBJ1-2; maybe TRBD1 (5 bases). This CDR3 region has 16 residues. Trimming took off 0 bases at V and 3 bases at J, with 14 bases between the two ends. CDR1 and CDR2 (germline): SGHVS, FNYEAQ. CDR3 nucleotide sequence: TGTGCCAGCAGCTTAGCGGCCGGGGGGGGAGACTATGGCTACACCTTC. This translates into CASSLAAGGGDYGYTF.

The chain carries TRBV7-2 and TRBJ2-7; 10 nucleotides agree with TRBD1. This CDR3 comprises 15 residues. J lost 0 bases, V lost 4 bases, and 3 bases had no gene match. Germline CDR1 and CDR2: SGHTA and FQGNSA. CDR3 region: CASSWGQGISYEQYF. CDR3 sequence (DNA): TGTGCCAGCAGCTGGGGACAGGGGATCTCCTACGAGCAGTACTTC.

The chain is built from TRBV27 and TRBJ2-7, with 7 bases identical to TRBD1. The germline CDR1 and CDR2 sequences are MNHEY and SMNVEV (reference sequence). This CDR3 is 14 amino acids long. Germline trimming cut 2 bases from V and 3 bases from J; bases unmatched to any gene: 4. CDR3 sequence reads: CASSLVWTGYEQYF. Here the CDR3 DNA reads TGTGCCAGCAGTTTAGTGTGGACAGGCTACGAGCAGTACTTC.

The V and J genes are TRBV2 and TRBJ1-5; D might be TRBD1 (5 bases). This CDR3 has 14 residues. CDR1 and CDR2 from the germline V gene are SNHLY and FYNNEI. The V end was cut by 6 bases, the J end by 3 bases, with 12 bases between. The chain's CDR3 is CASRPDRNNQPQHF. The CDR3 region has the DNA TGTGCCAGCAGACCCGACAGAAACAATCAGCCCCAGCATTTT.

V and J are TRBV27 and TRBJ2-1; TRBD2 might be the D (6 bases). V was cut by 6 bases and J by 0 bases, with 18 bases left in between. This CDR3 contains 17 residues. The germline V gene has CDR1 MNHEY and CDR2 SMNVEV (reference sequence). The CDR3, as DNA: TGTGCCAGCAGAGGGGAACCGGGACTCTTCTCCTACAATGAGCAGTTCTTC. It is translated as CASRGEPGLFSYNEQFF.

The sample holds one count of this clone. The chain has TRBV5-1 and TRBJ2-3; weak D call: TRBD1 (6 bases). Per the germline V gene, CDR1 is SGHRS and CDR2 is YFSETQ. The V and J ends lost 3 bases and 2 bases respectively, with 10 bases between them. This CDR3 is built from 14 residues. This CDR3 reads CASSWTDLTDTQYF. Written as DNA, the CDR3 is TGCGCCAGCAGCTGGACAGATCTCACAGATACGCAGTATTTT.

The rearrangement links TRBV5-1 to TRBJ2-5; 8 bases agree with TRBD1. The CDR3 covers 15 residues. The ends lost 2 bases at V and 4 bases at J; junction bases unmatched: 7. Germline V gene data show CDR1 as SGHRS and CDR2 as YFSETQ. CDR3 sequence reads: CASSFSGQAVETQYF. CDR3 DNA sequence: TGCGCCAGCAGCTTTTCGGGACAGGCAGTAGAGACCCAGTACTTC.

V is TRBV25-1 and J is TRBJ1-5; D may be TRBD1 (5 bases). CDR3 length: 12 residues. The V end lost 5 bases, the J end lost 6 bases, and 8 bases lay between the germline ends. CDR1 and CDR2 from the germline V gene are MGHDK and SYGVNS. CDR3 region: CASSQGAQPQHF. CDR3 nucleotides: TGTGCCAGCAGTCAAGGGGCTCAGCCCCAGCATTTT.

The rearrangement links TRBV29-1 to TRBJ2-7; D is unclear. From germline, CDR1 is SQVTM and CDR2 ANQGSEA. V was cut by 2 bases and J by 2 bases, with 16 bases left in between. The CDR3 runs 15 residues. The CDR3 reads CSVEWQNSPPYEQYF. As DNA, the CDR3 is TGCAGCGTTGAATGGCAGAACAGCCCCCCCTACGAGCAGTACTTC.

DNA of the CDR3: TGTGCCAGCAGCCCCCGGGAGGGGCGGATGAGCAATCAGCCCCAGCATTTT. This sequence encodes CASSPREGRMSNQPQHF. The chain couples TRBV11-2 to TRBJ1-5; tentatively, D is TRBD1 (5 bases). V lost 5 bases to trimming and J lost 1 base, with 18 bases between them. The CDR3 length is 17 residues. Looked up from germline, CDR1 is SGHAT and CDR2 is FQNNGV.

The CDR3 protein is CASSVGGNNSPLHF. The CDR3 region has the DNA TGTGCCAGCAGCGTAGGAGGGAACAATTCACCCCTCCACTTT. This chain joins TRBV9 and TRBJ1-6; no clear D gene. The V end lost 0 bases, the J end lost 7 bases, and 8 bases lay between the germline ends. Per the germline V gene, CDR1 is SGDLS and CDR2 is YYNGEE. CDR3 length: 14 amino acids.

This chain connects TRBV4-1 to TRBJ2-1, with 11 bases lining up with TRBD2. CDR3 length equals 18 residues. Trimming removed 1 base from V and 6 bases from J; junction bases left unmatched: 11. Germline V CDR1 and CDR2: MGHRA, YSYEKL. CDR3 residues: CASSQGLAGGVRRNEQFF. As DNA, the CDR3 is TGCGCCAGCAGCCAAGGGTTAGCGGGGGGGGTCCGCCGCAATGAGCAGTTCTTC.

The V gene is TRBV7-2, the J gene TRBJ1-4, with D tentatively TRBD1 (5 bases). Deletions cut 5 bases from V and 4 bases from J, with 20 bases between. Germline V lookup: CDR1 SGHTA, CDR2 FQGNSA. This CDR3 has 17 residues. This CDR3 reads CASSPGGKGHLNEKLFF. CDR3 bases: TGTGCCAGCAGCCCCGGGGGGAAAGGACACCTTAATGAAAAACTGTTTTTT.